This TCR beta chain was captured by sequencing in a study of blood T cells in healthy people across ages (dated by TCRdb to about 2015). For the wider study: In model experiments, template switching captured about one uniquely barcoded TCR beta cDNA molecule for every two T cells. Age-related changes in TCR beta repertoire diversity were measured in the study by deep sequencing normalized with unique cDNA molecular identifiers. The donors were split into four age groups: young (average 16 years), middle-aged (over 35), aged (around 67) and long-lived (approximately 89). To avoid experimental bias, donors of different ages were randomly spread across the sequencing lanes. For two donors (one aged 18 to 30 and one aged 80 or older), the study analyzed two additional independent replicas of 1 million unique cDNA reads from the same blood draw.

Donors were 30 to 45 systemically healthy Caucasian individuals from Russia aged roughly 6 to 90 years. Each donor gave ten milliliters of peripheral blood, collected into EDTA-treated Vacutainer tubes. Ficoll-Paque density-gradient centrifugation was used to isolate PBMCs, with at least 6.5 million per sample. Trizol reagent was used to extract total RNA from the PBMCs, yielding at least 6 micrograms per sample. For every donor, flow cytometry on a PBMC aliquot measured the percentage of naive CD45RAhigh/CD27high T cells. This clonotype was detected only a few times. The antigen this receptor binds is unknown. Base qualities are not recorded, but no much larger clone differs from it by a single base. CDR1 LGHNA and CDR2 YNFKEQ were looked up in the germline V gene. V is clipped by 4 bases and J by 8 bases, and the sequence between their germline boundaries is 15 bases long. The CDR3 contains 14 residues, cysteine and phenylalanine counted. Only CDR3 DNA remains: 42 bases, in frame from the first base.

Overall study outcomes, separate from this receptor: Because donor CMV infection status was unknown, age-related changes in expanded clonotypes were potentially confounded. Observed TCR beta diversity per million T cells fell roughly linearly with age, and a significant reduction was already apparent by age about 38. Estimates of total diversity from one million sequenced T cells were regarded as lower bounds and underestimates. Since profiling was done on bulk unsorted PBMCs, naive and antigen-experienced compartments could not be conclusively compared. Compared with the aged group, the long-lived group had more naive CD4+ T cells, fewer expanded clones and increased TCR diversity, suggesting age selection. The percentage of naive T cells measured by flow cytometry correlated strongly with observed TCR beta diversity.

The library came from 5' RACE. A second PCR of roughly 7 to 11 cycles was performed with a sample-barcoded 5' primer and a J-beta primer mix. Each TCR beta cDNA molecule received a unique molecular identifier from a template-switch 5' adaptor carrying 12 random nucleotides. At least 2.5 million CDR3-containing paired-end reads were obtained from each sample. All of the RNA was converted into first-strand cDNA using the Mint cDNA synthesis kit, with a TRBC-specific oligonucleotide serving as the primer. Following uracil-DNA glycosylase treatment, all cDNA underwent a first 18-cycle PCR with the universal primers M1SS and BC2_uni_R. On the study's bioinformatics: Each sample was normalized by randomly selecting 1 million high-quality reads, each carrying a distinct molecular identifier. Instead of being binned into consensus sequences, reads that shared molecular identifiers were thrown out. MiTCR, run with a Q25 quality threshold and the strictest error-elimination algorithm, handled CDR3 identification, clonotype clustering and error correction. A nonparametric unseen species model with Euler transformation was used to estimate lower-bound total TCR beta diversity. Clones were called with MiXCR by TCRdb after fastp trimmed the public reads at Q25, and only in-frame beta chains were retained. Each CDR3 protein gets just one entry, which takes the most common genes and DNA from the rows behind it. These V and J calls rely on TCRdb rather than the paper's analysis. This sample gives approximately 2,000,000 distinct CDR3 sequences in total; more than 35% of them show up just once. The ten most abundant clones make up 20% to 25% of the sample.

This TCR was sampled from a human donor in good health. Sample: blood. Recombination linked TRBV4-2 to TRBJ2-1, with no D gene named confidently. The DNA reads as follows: TGTGCCAGCAGCCCCCTTACGACCGTCGATGAGCAGTTCTTC. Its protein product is CASSPLTTVDEQFF.